This is a list of T cell receptor beta chains from one sample in a study of PD-1 blockade in classical Hodgkin lymphoma. Libraries were prepared by immunoSEQ multiplex PCR; TCRdb keeps only in-frame clonotypes and omits some of them. The repertoire holds tens of thousands of clones, with 84% as singletons. Sequencing used CD4+ T cells from blood, obtained at baseline. These receptor sequences come from a human donor with classical Hodgkin lymphoma. Each CDR3 is given with its conserved first and last residue. D genes are given only for firm matches. Clone size is shown for a subset of rows, as once, few, many or a class of expanded clone.

TRBJ2-6,NA,NA,TRBV9,TGTGCCAGCAGCGTAGGGATCGGGCCGACTGGGGCCAACGTCCTGACTTTC,CASSVGIGPTGANVLTF
TRBJ2-6,TRBD1,NA,TRBV9,TGTGCCAGCAGCCCCACGACAGGGCCGGGCTCTGGGGCCAACGTCCTGACTTTC,CASSPTTGPGSGANVLTF
TRBJ1-3,NA,NA,TRBV7-2,TGTGCCAGCAGCCGCCTGGGAGGGGCTGGAAACACCATATATTTT,CASSRLGGAGNTIYF
TRBJ2-3,TRBD2,NA,TRBV7-7,TGTGCTAGCAGCTTAGGGCTTGGGGAGGGTGATACGCAGTATTTT,CASSLGLGEGDTQYF
TRBJ2-3,TRBD2,NA,TRBV10-3,TGTGCCATCAGTGACCAGACTAGCGGGGGCCCCACAGATACGCAGTATTTT,CAISDQTSGGPTDTQYF
TRBJ1-1,NA,NA,TRBV19,TGTGCCAGTAGGAAATCCTCGGACACCGTGAACACTGAAGCTTTCTTT,CASRKSSDTVNTEAFF
TRBJ2-2,TRBD1,few,TRBV2,TGTGCCAGCAGGGAGGACAGGGTAGGGACCGGGGAGCTGTTTTTT,CASREDRVGTGELFF
TRBJ2-5,NA,NA,TRBV11-1,TGTGCCAGCAGCCGTAGCCAAGAGACCCAGTACTTC,CASSRSQETQYF
TRBJ1-6,NA,NA,TRBV7-8,TGTGCCAGCAGCTTAATTGATAATTCACCCCTCCACTTT,CASSLIDNSPLHF
TRBJ1-3,NA,NA,TRBV7-2,TGTGCCAGCAGCTCCTTATTGAACTCTGGAAACACCATATATTTT,CASSSLLNSGNTIYF
TRBJ2-1,NA,NA,TRBV7-2,TGTGCCAGCAGCTTACTCTGGGAGCAGTTCTTC,CASSLLWEQFF
TRBJ1-2,TRBD1,NA,TRBV18,TGTGCCAGCTCACCTACTGGACAGGGTTCTTCCTATGGCTACACCTTC,CASSPTGQGSSYGYTF
TRBJ2-5,NA,NA,TRBV18,TGTGCCAGCTCAGTCACTAGGGGCCAAGAGACCCAGTACTTC,CASSVTRGQETQYF
TRBJ1-4,NA,NA,TRBV6-1,TGTGCCAGCAGGCAGGGGTCTACTAATGAAAAACTGTTTTTT,CASRQGSTNEKLFF
TRBJ1-1,NA,NA,TRBV13,TGTGCCAGCAGCTTATCCCCGGTGGACACTGAAGCTTTCTTT,CASSLSPVDTEAFF
TRBJ2-3,TRBD1,NA,TRBV29-1,TGCAGCGTTGGCCACGGGACAGGGGGCGCGATGGGCACAGATACGCAGTATTTT,CSVGHGTGGAMGTDTQYF
TRBJ2-7,NA,NA,TRBV5-4,TGTGCCAGCAGCTTGACCGGATTAAGCTCCTACGAGCAGTACTTC,CASSLTGLSSYEQYF
TRBJ2-5,TRBD2,NA,TRBV25-1,TGTGCCAGCAGTAGAAGCGGGGGTAGTGGAGAGACCCAGTACTTC,CASSRSGGSGETQYF
TRBJ2-7,NA,NA,TRBV18,TGTGCCAGCTCACCATTGGTTAACTACGAGCAGTACTTC,CASSPLVNYEQYF
TRBJ1-4,NA,NA,TRBV30,TGTGCCTGGAGGTTACAGGGTAATGAAAAACTGTTTTTT,CAWRLQGNEKLFF
TRBJ1-2,TRBD1,NA,TRBV7-6,TGTGCCAGCAGCCGATTTCGGGACAGGATGACCTTC,CASSRFRDRMTF
TRBJ2-3,NA,NA,TRBV9,TGTGCCAGCAGCGTAGAGGCAGGGGCAGATACGCAGTATTTT,CASSVEAGADTQYF
TRBJ1-5,NA,NA,TRBV19,TGTGCCAGTAGTATAGGAGGCGGCCACGATCAGCCCCAGCATTTT,CASSIGGGHDQPQHF
TRBJ1-1,NA,NA,TRBV5-1,TGCGCCAGCAGCCGTAGACCAGAAAAAGGTGAAGCTTTCTTT,CASSRRPEKGEAFF
TRBJ1-5,NA,few,TRBV6-1,TGTGCCAGCAGTGCTCATAGCAATCAGCCCCAGCATTTT,CASSAHSNQPQHF
TRBJ1-2,NA,NA,TRBV6-5,TGTGCCAGCAGTTACAGGGCTGGCGGCTACACCTTC,CASSYRAGGYTF
TRBJ2-7,NA,NA,TRBV6-6,TGTGCCAGCAGTTACTCGGCCAGACGCGAGCAGTACTTC,CASSYSARREQYF
TRBJ1-1,NA,NA,TRBV7-9,TGTGCCAGCAGCCCCGACCGAGGGAACACTGAAGCTTTCTTT,CASSPDRGNTEAFF
TRBJ2-5,NA,once,TRBV7-2,TGTGCCAGCAGCTTAGGTCAGGGGGAGACCCAGTACTTC,CASSLGQGETQYF
TRBJ2-7,NA,NA,TRBV9,TGTGCCAGCAGCGAGTCACAGGCAACCTTCTACGAGCAGTACTTC,CASSESQATFYEQYF
TRBJ2-3,TRBD2,NA,TRBV7-2,TGTGCCAGCAGCTTAGGGGGACTAGCGGGGACAGATACGCAGTATTTT,CASSLGGLAGTDTQYF
TRBJ2-7,NA,few,TRBV19,TGTGCCAGTAGTATGCGGGGATCTGGGGAGCAGTACTTC,CASSMRGSGEQYF
TRBJ1-5,NA,once,TRBV27,TGTGCCACCCAACAGGGTCCCAATCAGCCCCAGCATTTT,CATQQGPNQPQHF
TRBJ1-1,TRBD1,NA,TRBV29-1,TGCAGCGTCACTCAGGGGGTGAACACTGAAGCTTTCTTT,CSVTQGVNTEAFF
TRBJ2-7,TRBD2,once,TRBV5-1,TGCGCCAGCAGCTTGGTTTCTAGCGGGGGTGGCGAGCAGTACTTC,CASSLVSSGGGEQYF
TRBJ1-3,NA,NA,TRBV2,TGTGCCAGCAGGCTAGGGCTCTCTGGAAACACCATATATTTT,CASRLGLSGNTIYF
TRBJ2-3,TRBD2,once,TRBV5-1,TGCGCCAGCACGGGGGGACTAGCGGGGAGCACAGATACGCAGTATTTT,CASTGGLAGSTDTQYF
TRBJ1-5,NA,few,TRBV30,TGTGCCTGGAGTGCGGATAGCAATCAGCCCCAGCATTTT,CAWSADSNQPQHF
TRBJ2-1,NA,NA,TRBV19,TGTGCCAGTAGTATAAGACACCTAGACGGGACTTCGCAGTTCTTC,CASSIRHLDGTSQFF
TRBJ2-2,NA,NA,TRBV10-3,TGTGCCATCAGTGAGTTCGTGGACCCAACCGGGGAGCTGTTTTTT,CAISEFVDPTGELFF
TRBJ2-3,NA,NA,TRBV5-6,TGTGCCAGCAGCCGGCGCAGCACAGATACGCAGTATTTT,CASSRRSTDTQYF
TRBJ1-4,NA,NA,TRBV18,TGTGCCAGCTCACCACGGTCGGCCGATGAAAAACTGTTTTTT,CASSPRSADEKLFF